The following is a T cell receptor beta chain sequence with its context. The antigen remains undetermined. Germline V gene sequence: CDR1 MNHNY, CDR2 SVGAGI (reference sequence). The CDR3 is made up of 13 amino acids. V was shortened by 10 bases and J by 7 bases, with 19 bases between the two germline ends. These data belong to a study of beta chain features in type 1 diabetes. Overall study results and limits: Lower insertion and higher deletion counts appeared at VDJ junctions in type 1 diabetes patients. There was a moderate but significant shortening of TCRB CDR3s in all four CD4+ subsets of Type 1 diabetes patients.

The whole isolated RNA underwent reverse transcription, so sequencing captured expressed TCRB transcripts. The data were produced by immunoSEQ multiplex PCR, yet TCRdb's version contains in-frame clones alone and is incomplete. Of 500,000 to 800,000 clones listed, roughly an eighth are singletons. This rearrangement joins TRBV6-6 to TRBJ2-5; the D gene is possibly TRBD1 (6 bases). The TCR comes from a man aged 30 to 45 with type 1 diabetes. The sample was naive CD4+ T cells from blood. The CDR3 DNA sequence: TGTGCCACGTTAGGGCTGGGCAGGGGGACCCAGTACTTC. It translates to CATLGLGRGTQYF.